Below, 30 T cell receptor beta chains from the same sample are listed, as sequenced in a study of neurological immune-mediated disorders. One entry per CDR3 protein results from TCRdb running MiXCR on the 5' RACE reads. The sample yields 66,000 or so distinct CDR3 sequences, less than 5.5% seen once. The sample comprised PBMCs. The source of these receptors is a woman in her thirties with multiple sclerosis.

This clonotype has at least ten counts. This chain links TRBV5-6 with TRBJ1-2; a possible D gene is TRBD1 (6 bases). Per germline, CDR1 SGHDT and CDR2 YYEEEE. CDR3 length equals 12 residues. Deletions cut 4 bases from V and 8 bases from J, with 12 bases between. CDR3 sequence reads: CASSLYREGYTF. The CDR3 nucleotides are TGTGCCAGCAGCCTATACAGGGAAGGCTACACCTTC. Supplemented by reference TRBV5-6 and TRBJ1-2, the full variable domain reads DAGVTQSPTHLIKTRGQQVTLRCSPKSGHDTVSWYQQALGQGPQFIFQYYEEEERQRGNFPDRFSGHQFPNYSSELNVNALLLGDSALYLCASSLYREGYTFGSGTRLTVV.

This clonotype was seen many times. The chain joins TRBV9 to TRBJ1-2; 9 bases line up with TRBD1. From germline, CDR1 is SGDLS and CDR2 YYNGEE. This CDR3 comprises 15 residues. V shed 2 bases and J 8 bases; nucleotides not matched to a gene: 10. The CDR3 here is CASSVPGTGSEGYTF. The CDR3, as DNA: TGTGCCAGCAGCGTCCCCGGGACAGGGTCGGAGGGCTACACCTTC.

Ten or more counts support this clonotype. The V gene is TRBV5-1, the J gene TRBJ1-6; a weak D match, TRBD1 (6 bases). CDR1 SGHRS and CDR2 YFSETQ come from the germline V gene. V was trimmed by 1 base and J by 7 bases, leaving 15 bases between them. The CDR3 sequence is 16 residues long. The CDR3 loop reads CASSLQAGATNSPLHF. The CDR3 DNA follows: TGCGCCAGCAGCTTGCAAGCAGGGGCTACAAATTCACCCCTCCACTTT.

This clonotype was seen only a few times. The germline gene is not matched at one end of the junction; a read error may be the cause. This sequence joins TRBV20-1 and TRBJ1-5, with D possibly TRBD1 on 5 matching bases. Germline V gives CDR1 DFQATT, CDR2 SNEGSKA (reference sequence). The CDR3 sequence is 16 residues long. The CDR3 DNA sequence: TGCAGTGCTAGAGATAGTGGTGGGGCCCCCAATCAGCCCCAGAATTTT. Encoded protein: CSARDSGGAPNQPQNF.

The V call is TRBV7-6, the J call TRBJ2-2, with TRBD2 matching over 9 bases. From germline, CDR1 is SGHVS and CDR2 FNYEAQ. Unmatched junction bases numbered 8, after V lost 5 bases and J lost 1 base. This CDR3 has 17 amino acids. The CDR3 DNA is TGTGCCAGCAGCCGCCCCAAACTAGCGGGGAACACCGGGGAGCTGTTTTTT. It translates to CASSRPKLAGNTGELFF.

Concerning this clonotype itself: This may arise from a read error, as a much more abundant clone is one base away. The chain links TRBV3-1 to TRBJ1-1, with a possible D match to TRBD1 (5 bases). Trimming cost V 0 bases and J 4 bases, with 6 bases left between them. CDR3 size: 13 residues. CDR1 and CDR2 from the germline V gene are LGHDT and YNNKEL (reference sequence). The CDR3 nucleotides are TGTGCCAGCAGCCAAGAAAGGGGCACTGAAGCTTTCTTT. Translating it yields CASSQERGTEAFF.

To note about this clonotype: The junction and the germline gene differ at one end; a read error may be behind it. V and J are TRBV6-5 and TRBJ1-5; 7 bases line up with TRBD1. This CDR3 region has 15 residues. Germline V lookup: CDR1 MNHEY, CDR2 SVGAGI. DNA for the CDR3: TGTGCCAGCAGTTACTCTCGGACAGGAGGTCAGCCCCAGAATTTT. Translation gives CASSYSRTGGQPQNF.

This clonotype was counted many times. The chain combines TRBV4-1 with TRBJ2-4; D gene unclear. The CDR3 spans 16 residues. CDR1 MGHRA and CDR2 YSYEKL come from the germline V gene. V lost 1 base and J lost 0, with 10 bases in between. CDR3 nucleotide sequence: TGCGCCAGCAGCCAAGTTAGAACCCTAGCCAAAAACATTCAGTACTTC. As protein: CASSQVRTLAKNIQYF.

Concerning this clonotype: This may stem from a read error, because a much larger clone lies one nucleotide away. The rearrangement joins TRBV7-2 to TRBJ2-1, with 9 bases fitting TRBD2. The ends lost 5 bases at V and 5 bases at J; junction bases unmatched: 7. Per the germline V gene, CDR1 is SGHTA and CDR2 is FQGNSA. The CDR3 totals 15 residues. CDR3 coding DNA: TGTGCCAGCAGCATCAGTCTAGCGGGGAACAATGAGCAGTTCTTC. Protein: CASSISLAGNNEQFF.

This clonotype was found a few times. The V gene is TRBV5-6, the J gene TRBJ2-5, with D perhaps TRBD1 or TRBD2 (9 bases each). The CDR3 contains 16 residues. V dropped 4 bases and J dropped 0 bases, with 16 bases sitting between them. Germline V gene data show CDR1 as SGHDT and CDR2 as YYEEEE. In DNA, the CDR3 is TGTGCCAGCAGCCAGCGGGGGGACAGGGACCAAGAGACCCAGTACTTC. Its protein product is CASSQRGDRDQETQYF.

The chain links TRBV30 to TRBJ2-1; D unclear. The CDR3 is 10 residues long. Germline V lookup: CDR1 GTSNPN, CDR2 SVGIG (reference sequence). V lost 6 bases, J lost 6 bases, and 6 bases lay in between. The CDR3 sequence is CACGRNEQFF. In DNA form, the CDR3 reads TGTGCCTGCGGGCGCAATGAGCAGTTCTTC.

This clonotype occurred many times. The chain combines TRBV28 with TRBJ2-5; D remains ambiguous. V gave up 2 bases and J gave up 4 bases, with 17 bases separating them. Germline V CDR1 and CDR2: MDHEN, SYDVKM. This CDR3 has 16 amino acids. This CDR3 reads CASSLRSAQAGETQYF. As DNA, the CDR3 is TGTGCCAGCAGTTTAAGGTCCGCCCAGGCCGGAGAGACCCAGTACTTC.

This clonotype was counted ten times or more. V usage is TRBV7-2 and J usage is TRBJ1-1; D is unresolved. V was cut by 3 bases and J by 0 bases, with 5 bases left in between. The CDR3 spans 13 residues. The germline V gene encodes CDR1 SGHTA and CDR2 FQGNSA. The CDR3 is CASSFGMNTEAFF. The CDR3 DNA sequence: TGTGCCAGCAGCTTTGGGATGAACACTGAAGCTTTCTTT.

This clonotype was counted a few times. This clone may be a read error of a much larger clone one base away. The V and J genes are TRBV9 and TRBJ1-2, with D possibly being TRBD1 (5 bases). V lost 0 bases to trimming and J lost 7 bases, with 13 bases between them. Germline CDR1 and CDR2: SGDLS and YYNGEE. The CDR3 consists of 14 residues. CDR3 amino acids: CASSVEERGVGYTF. In DNA form, the CDR3 reads TGTGCCAGCAGCGTAGAGGAAAGGGGAGTTGGCTACACCTTC.

This clonotype was detected only a few times. CDR3 DNA: TGTGCCTGGAGGGCTACCTACACTGAAGCTTTCTTT. It is translated as CAWRATYTEAFF. V is TRBV30 and J is TRBJ1-1, with unresolved D. Trimming shortened V by 3 bases and J by 3 bases, and 8 bases separated the two germline ends. The CDR3 has 12 amino acids. The germline V gene has CDR1 GTSNPN and CDR2 SVGIG (reference sequence).

This clonotype was recorded at least ten times. The chain is built from TRBV5-1 and TRBJ2-3; the match to TRBD2 covers 9 bases. Germline assignment: CDR1 SGHRS and CDR2 YFSETQ. Trimming took 6 bases from V and 5 from J; bases not matched to a gene: 4. The CDR3 has 13 residues. CDR3 nucleotides: TGCGCCAGCACCATAGCGGGGGAAGATACGCAGTATTTT. This gives the protein CASTIAGEDTQYF.

This clonotype was picked up many times. The chain recombines TRBV9 with TRBJ2-2, with 7 bases that match TRBD1. V was pared by 3 bases and J by 4 bases, with 9 bases of the junction left unmatched. Germline CDR1 is SGDLS and CDR2 is YYNGEE. This CDR3 has 16 amino acids. In DNA form, the CDR3 reads TGTGCCAGCAGCGAGGGCTACAGGGGCGGCACCGGGGAGCTGTTTTTT. It yields the protein CASSEGYRGGTGELFF.

A remark on this clonotype: One junction end does not reproduce the germline sequence, and a read error may be involved. The chain joins TRBV29-1 to TRBJ1-5, with 11 bases matching TRBD1. The CDR3 runs to 14 residues. From germline, CDR1 is SQVTM and CDR2 ANQGSEA. DNA of the CDR3: TGCAGCGTTGAAGAGGGACAGGGGGGACAGCCCCAGAATTTT. Encoded protein: CSVEEGQGGQPQNF.

This clonotype was counted ten times or more. The V call is TRBV5-1, the J call TRBJ2-2, with 7 bases fitting TRBD1. The V gene end was trimmed by 0 bases and the J gene end by 3 bases; junction bases not matched to a gene: 5. Germline CDR1 SGHRS, CDR2 YFSETQ. The CDR3 runs 16 residues. Here the CDR3 reads CASSLARTGHTGELFF. The CDR3, as DNA: TGCGCCAGCAGCTTGGCTCGGACAGGACACACCGGGGAGCTGTTTTTT.

This clonotype occurred many times. V usage is TRBV3-1 and J usage is TRBJ1-3; D not certain. The CDR3 consists of 12 residues. The V end was cut by 4 bases, the J end by 5 bases, with 6 bases between. Germline lookup yields CDR1 LGHDT and CDR2 YNNKEL (reference sequence). The CDR3: CASSPSRNTIYF. CDR3 bases: TGTGCCAGCAGCCCCTCCAGAAACACCATATATTTT.

The table lists this clonotype with many counts. J is TRBJ2-5 and V is TRBV3-1, with D possibly TRBD2 on 6 matching bases. Germline CDR1 LGHDT, CDR2 YNNKEL (reference sequence). With 4 bases removed from V and 3 bases from J, the gap between germline ends came to 15 bases. CDR3 length equals 15 residues. This CDR3 is CASSPPGLPKETQYF. Here the CDR3 DNA reads TGTGCCAGCAGCCCACCGGGACTGCCTAAAGAGACCCAGTACTTC.

This clonotype was detected ten times or more. This rearrangement joins TRBV7-2 to TRBJ2-7; D is unresolved. The CDR3 runs to 15 residues. From germline, CDR1 is SGHTA and CDR2 FQGNSA. V was clipped by 5 bases and J by 2 bases, with 16 bases between them. The CDR3 DNA follows: TGTGCCAGCAGCGGAACGGGTCTCTCGGCCTACGAGCAGTACTTC. Amino acids: CASSGTGLSAYEQYF.

The rearrangement joins TRBV4-1 to TRBJ2-1; TRBD2 is a possible D gene (5 bases). CDR1 MGHRA and CDR2 YSYEKL come from the germline V gene. The CDR3 sequence is 14 residues long. V lost 4 bases and J lost 7, with 14 bases in between. The CDR3 nucleotides read TGCGCCAGCAGCCGTGGCCTACTAGAAAATGAGCAGTTCTTC. Its translation is CASSRGLLENEQFF.

This clonotype was detected many times. The V gene is TRBV20-1, the J gene TRBJ2-3; perhaps TRBD2 as D (6 bases). CDR1 and CDR2 (germline): DFQATT, SNEGSKA (reference sequence). Trimming stripped 3 bases from V and 7 bases from J, with 17 bases between. This CDR3 contains 14 residues. In DNA form, the CDR3 reads TGCAGTGCTAGTACCCCATTACTAGCTTATACGCAGTATTTT. It codes for CSASTPLLAYTQYF.

This clonotype has ten or more counts. The chain is built from TRBV7-2 and TRBJ2-2; D remains unclear. Germline loops: CDR1 SGHTA, CDR2 FQGNSA. Between the trimmed V and J ends, which lost 5 bases and 3 bases, there was a span of 10 bases. The CDR3 loop spans 14 amino acids. This CDR3 is CASSPGYHTGELFF. The CDR3 coding sequence is TGTGCCAGCAGCCCCGGGTATCACACCGGGGAGCTGTTTTTT.

This clonotype has at least ten counts. V usage is TRBV7-2 and J usage is TRBJ1-1; D ambiguous. CDR1 and CDR2 (germline): SGHTA, FQGNSA. Between the trimmed V and J ends, which lost 2 bases and 11 bases, there was a span of 9 bases. This CDR3 comprises 11 residues. CDR3 protein: CASSLMSLAFF. In DNA form, the CDR3 reads TGTGCCAGCAGCTTAATGTCTTTGGCTTTCTTT.

The sample holds a few counts of this clonotype. V is TRBV4-1 and J is TRBJ1-2; perhaps TRBD1 as D (5 bases). Germline CDR1 MGHRA, CDR2 YSYEKL. The CDR3 loop spans 15 amino acids. V shed 0 bases and J shed 8 bases, with 16 bases lying between them. The CDR3 bases are TGCGCCAGCAGCCAAGATTCGTCCGGGGGATTAGGCTACACCTTC. Its translation is CASSQDSSGGLGYTF.

The gene calls are TRBV12-3 or TRBV12-4 and TRBJ1-1; D gene ambiguous. V was cut by 2 bases and J by 2 bases, with 9 bases left in between. The CDR3 consists of 14 residues. The CDR3 loop reads CASSLQIPNTEAFF. CDR3 sequence (DNA): TGTGCCAGCAGTTTACAAATCCCCAACACTGAAGCTTTCTTT.

This clonotype came up many times. The rearrangement joins TRBV27 to TRBJ1-1, with 11 bases aligning to TRBD1. The ends lost 6 bases at V and 5 bases at J; junction bases unmatched: 5. In germline, CDR1 is MNHEY, CDR2 SMNVEV (reference sequence). The CDR3 runs to 14 residues. CDR3 sequence (DNA): TGTGCCAGCAGCCGGGACAGGGGGACGACTGAAGCTTTCTTT. Translation: CASSRDRGTTEAFF.

This clonotype was found many times. This chain joins TRBV5-1 and TRBJ1-2; possible D gene TRBD1, 6 bases. The germline V gene encodes CDR1 SGHRS and CDR2 YFSETQ. The CDR3 totals 15 residues. With 4 bases removed from V and 5 bases from J, the gap between germline ends came to 18 bases. The CDR3: CASSQGSVQGYGYTF. The CDR3 DNA is TGCGCCAGCAGCCAGGGAAGTGTACAGGGATATGGCTACACCTTC.